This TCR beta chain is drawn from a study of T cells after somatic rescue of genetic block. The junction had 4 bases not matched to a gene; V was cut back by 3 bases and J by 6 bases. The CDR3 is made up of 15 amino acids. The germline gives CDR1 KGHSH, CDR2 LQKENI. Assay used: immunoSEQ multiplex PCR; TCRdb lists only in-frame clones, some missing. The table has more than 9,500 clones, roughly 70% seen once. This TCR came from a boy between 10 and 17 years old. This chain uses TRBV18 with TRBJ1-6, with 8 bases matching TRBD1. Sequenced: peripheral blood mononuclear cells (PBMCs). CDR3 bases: TGTGCCAGCTCACCGTCGGACAGGGCTAATTCACCCCTCCACTTT. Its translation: CASSPSDRANSPLHF.